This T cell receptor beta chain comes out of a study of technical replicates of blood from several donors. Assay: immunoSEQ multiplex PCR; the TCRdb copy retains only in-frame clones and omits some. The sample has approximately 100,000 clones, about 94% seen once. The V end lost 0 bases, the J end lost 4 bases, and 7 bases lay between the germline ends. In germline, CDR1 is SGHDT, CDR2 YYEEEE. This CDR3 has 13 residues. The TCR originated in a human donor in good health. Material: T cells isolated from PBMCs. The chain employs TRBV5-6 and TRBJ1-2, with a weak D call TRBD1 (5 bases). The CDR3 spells CASSLEQGYGYTF. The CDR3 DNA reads TGTGCCAGCAGCTTGGAGCAGGGCTATGGCTACACCTTC.